The next 23 T cell receptor beta chains were all read from a single sample in a study of blood T cell repertoires in COVID-19 (dated by TCRdb to about 2020). The library was produced with the immunoSEQ multiplex PCR assay. The table was pulled from immuneACCESS by TCRdb, which kept in-frame rearrangements only. Such tables lose some clones; where checked, under half of the loss comes from unresolved V genes, and the rest has no known cause. The sample records fewer than 200,000 clones, roughly 76% of which are singletons. The ten largest clones capture approximately 9.9% of the sample. Source material: peripheral blood. The source of these receptors is a woman aged 40 to 50 with COVID-19, enrolled during active disease.

Ten or more counts support this clone. The chain couples TRBV29-1 to TRBJ2-2; 9 bases are a match to TRBD1. This CDR3 has 14 residues. V dropped 7 bases and J dropped 4; count of bases not matched to a gene: 7. CDR1 is SQVTM and CDR2 is ANQGSEA in the germline V gene. CDR3 region: CSAGTGSGTGELFF. CDR3 nucleotides: TGCAGCGCTGGGACAGGGTCGGGCACCGGGGAGCTGTTTTTT.

This clone rates as medium-sized (0.01 to 0.1%). The CDR3 spells CASSYSAGADGYTF. CDR3 DNA sequence: TGTGCCAGCAGTTATTCGGCAGGGGCTGATGGCTACACCTTC. V is TRBV6-5 and J is TRBJ1-2; perhaps TRBD1 as D (6 bases). Trimming cost V 3 bases and J 6 bases, with 14 bases left between them. CDR3 size: 14 residues. The germline CDR1 and CDR2 sequences are MNHEY and SVGAGI.

The chain employs TRBV29-1 and TRBJ1-1; tentative D call: TRBD1 (6 bases). Between the trimmed V and J ends, which lost 7 bases and 0 bases, there was a span of 15 bases. CDR1 and CDR2 from the germline V gene are SQVTM and ANQGSEA. CDR3 length: 14 amino acids. The CDR3: CSGEWGGLNTEAFF. The CDR3 nucleotides read TGCAGCGGAGAATGGGGGGGGCTGAACACTGAAGCTTTCTTT.

The rearrangement links TRBV4-1 to TRBJ2-7, with D tentatively TRBD1 (6 bases). This CDR3 has 15 amino acids. CDR1 is MGHRA and CDR2 is YSYEKL in the germline V gene. V lost 1 base, J lost 4 bases, and 14 bases lay in between. The CDR3, as DNA: TGCGCCAGCAGCCAAGTTACAGGGAGAGGATACGAGCAGTACTTC. Protein sequence: CASSQVTGRGYEQYF.

The rearrangement links TRBV7-8 to TRBJ1-4; 10 nucleotides line up with TRBD1. Germline CDR1 SGHVS, CDR2 FQNEAQ. V lost 5 bases, J lost 2 bases, and 11 bases stayed unmatched. The CDR3 has 18 amino acids. The CDR3 region has the DNA TGTGCCAGCAGCCCCCGGGACAGGGGTCGGTGGACTAATGAAAAACTGTTTTTT. This gives the protein CASSPRDRGRWTNEKLFF.

The chain uses TRBV6-5 and TRBJ2-7, with a weak D call TRBD1 (5 bases). CDR3 length: 13 amino acids. CDR1 and CDR2 from the germline V gene are MNHEY and SVGAGI. The V end lost 2 bases, the J end lost 0 bases, and 5 bases lay between the germline ends. In DNA, the CDR3 is TGTGCCAGCAGTTACGGGGCCTCCTACGAGCAGTACTTC. It is translated as CASSYGASYEQYF.

For this clone: A junction end diverges from the germline sequence, so it may reflect a read error. The CDR3 bases are TGCACCAGCAGCCAAGAGGGACAGGGGTATGGCTACACCTTC. It specifies CTSSQEGQGYGYTF. The chain recombines TRBV4-1 with TRBJ1-2; 10 bases align to TRBD1. CDR3 length equals 14 residues. Germline V CDR1 and CDR2: MGHRA, YSYEKL.

Regarding this clone: A read error may produce the germline difference seen at one junction end. The chain joins TRBV2 to TRBJ1-1; no definite D call. This CDR3 is 14 amino acids long. Germline lookup yields CDR1 SNHLY and CDR2 FYNNEI. This CDR3 is CASSVDRQAPEGFF. Written as DNA, the CDR3 is TGTGCCAGCAGTGTAGATCGGCAGGCCCCTGAAGGTTTCTTT.

This rearrangement joins TRBV24-1 to TRBJ2-1, with D hard to call. The CDR3 runs 11 residues. Germline V CDR1 and CDR2: KGHDR, SFDVKD. V lost 9 bases and J 5 bases, leaving 7 bases between the germline ends. The CDR3 DNA reads as TGTGCCACCGGAGAGCACAATGAGCAGTTCTTC. It specifies CATGEHNEQFF.

The chain combines TRBV9 with TRBJ1-5; 8 bases agree with TRBD1. The CDR3 covers 14 residues. The J segment lost 6 bases and the V segment lost 3 bases, leaving 5 bases of the junction unmatched. Germline CDR1 SGDLS, CDR2 YYNGEE. CDR3 coding DNA: TGTGCCAGCAGCGAGGCAGGGGGCGGTCAGCCCCAGCATTTT. Protein: CASSEAGGGQPQHF. Filled out from reference TRBV9 and TRBJ1-5, the complete variable domain reads DSGVTQTPKHLITATGQRVTLRCSPRSGDLSVYWYQQSLDQGLQFLIQYYNGEERAKGNILERFSAQQFPDLHSELNLSSLELGDSALYFCASSEAGGGQPQHFGDGTRLSIL.

This clone was seen just once. The rearrangement uses TRBV7-9 and TRBJ2-2; 9 bases are shared with TRBD1. V trimming: 5 bases; J trimming: 5 bases; junction bases outside the gene matches: 18. The germline CDR1 and CDR2 sequences are SEHNR and FQNEAQ (reference sequence). The CDR3 has 19 amino acids. CDR3 in DNA: TGTGCCAGCAGCCCTAGCATTGGGACAGGGAGGACGGAGACCGGGGAGCTGTTTTTT. Translating gives CASSPSIGTGRTETGELFF.

J is TRBJ2-3 and V is TRBV7-9, with a tentative D call TRBD1 (6 bases). V lost 8 bases and J lost 5, with 14 bases in between. The germline CDR1 and CDR2 sequences are SEHNR and FQNEAQ (reference sequence). The CDR3 contains 13 residues. The CDR3 reads CASGGRGKDTQYF. Here the CDR3 DNA reads TGTGCCAGCGGAGGCAGGGGCAAAGATACGCAGTATTTT.

CDR3 bases: TGTGCCAGCAGTTTACTTACTAGCGGTAACACCGGGGAGCTGTTTTTT. This codes for CASSLLTSGNTGELFF. The chain is built from TRBV28 and TRBJ2-2; 8 nucleotides agree with TRBD2. This CDR3 has 16 amino acids. Germline CDR1 is MDHEN and CDR2 is SYDVKM. The junction had 4 bases not matched to a gene; V was cut back by 2 bases and J by 2 bases.

V usage is TRBV28 and J usage is TRBJ2-3, with D possibly matching TRBD1 (5 bases). Germline V lookup: CDR1 MDHEN, CDR2 SYDVKM. The CDR3 runs 14 residues. Trimming pared 8 bases from V and 3 bases from J, leaving 15 bases between. This chain's CDR3 is CASGHQGDTDTQYF. CDR3 coding DNA: TGTGCCAGCGGACATCAAGGGGATACAGATACGCAGTATTTT.

The chain links TRBV28 to TRBJ2-5; a possible D gene is TRBD1 (5 bases). There are 14 residues in the CDR3. Deletions cut 2 bases from V and 7 bases from J, with 14 bases between. Germline values: CDR1 MDHEN, CDR2 SYDVKM. The CDR3 nucleotides are TGTGCCAGCAGTTTAGGTTTAGGGGTAGCGACCCAGTACTTC. This sequence encodes CASSLGLGVATQYF. The full variable domain, completed using reference TRBV28 and TRBJ2-5, is DVKVTQSSRYLVKRTGEKVFLECVQDMDHENMFWYRQDPGLGLRLIYFSYDVKMKEKGDIPEGYSVSREKKERFSLILESASTNQTSMYLCASSLGLGVATQYFGPGTRLLVL.

This chain joins TRBV4-1 and TRBJ2-6; D remains unclear. CDR3 length: 16 amino acids. Trimming stripped 3 bases from V and 0 bases from J, with 9 bases between. Germline lookup yields CDR1 MGHRA and CDR2 YSYEKL. The CDR3 loop reads CASSQVPNSGANVLTF. In DNA form, the CDR3 reads TGCGCCAGCAGCCAGGTTCCTAACTCTGGGGCCAACGTCCTGACTTTC.

This chain connects TRBV10-3 to TRBJ1-2; D is possibly TRBD1 (5 bases). The CDR3 is made up of 14 amino acids. Trimming left V 11 bases short and J 5 bases short, with 21 bases between. Germline loops: CDR1 ENHRY, CDR2 SYGVKD. Written as DNA, the CDR3 is TGTGCCGTCAAGCCGGACATTGATATTTATGGCTACACCTTC. Protein: CAVKPDIDIYGYTF.

V and J are TRBV28 and TRBJ1-2; TRBD1 matches at 7 bases. The CDR3 runs 13 residues. Germline CDR1 is MDHEN and CDR2 is SYDVKM. The junction had 7 bases not matched to a gene; V was cut back by 6 bases and J by 6 bases. The CDR3 nucleotides read TGTGCCAGCAGGCCGACAGGGTCGGATGGCTACACCTTC. Amino acid sequence: CASRPTGSDGYTF.

The gene calls are TRBV7-2 and TRBJ2-3, with D possibly matching TRBD2 (6 bases). V lost 4 bases and J 4 bases, leaving 18 bases between the germline ends. Per germline, CDR1 SGHTA and CDR2 FQGNSA. This CDR3 contains 16 residues. CDR3 sequence: CASSSLTRLPADTQYF. CDR3 coding DNA: TGTGCCAGCAGCTCACTGACTAGGCTACCTGCAGATACGCAGTATTTT.

V is TRBV11-2 and J is TRBJ2-5; weak D call: TRBD1 (6 bases). CDR1 is SGHAT, CDR2 FQNNGV, per germline. V was trimmed by 5 bases and J by 2 bases, leaving 12 bases between them. The CDR3 is 14 residues long. CDR3 nucleotides: TGTGCCAGCAGCCCCCGGGGACAACAAGAGACCCAGTACTTC. It codes for CASSPRGQQETQYF.

V is TRBV7-3 and J is TRBJ2-3, with TRBD1 as a possible D gene (5 bases). Germline V lookup: CDR1 SGHTA, CDR2 FQGTGA. The CDR3 consists of 17 residues. Trimming left V 0 bases short and J 0 bases short, with 13 bases between. Here the CDR3 reads CASSLTGPGSSTDTQYF. The CDR3 DNA sequence: TGTGCCAGCAGCTTAACGGGGCCCGGGTCTAGCACAGATACGCAGTATTTT.

This clone has a handful of counts. The chain links TRBV7-2 to TRBJ1-1; D is possibly TRBD1 (5 bases). The germline V and J ends were trimmed by 5 bases and 7 bases, with 14 bases remaining between them. The CDR3 totals 13 residues. The germline gives CDR1 SGHTA, CDR2 FQGNSA. CDR3 in amino acids: CASSLTQGYEAFF. CDR3 nucleotide sequence: TGTGCCAGCAGCCTCACCCAGGGCTATGAAGCTTTCTTT.

This clone is a singleton in its sample. This rearrangement joins TRBV7-9 to TRBJ1-1; D is possibly TRBD1 (6 bases). This CDR3 is 15 amino acids long. Germline V lookup: CDR1 SEHNR, CDR2 FQNEAQ (reference sequence). Trimming took off 5 bases at V and 0 bases at J, with 13 bases between the two ends. This CDR3 is CASSPVRGVNTEAFF. CDR3 nucleotide sequence: TGTGCCAGCAGCCCGGTCAGGGGCGTGAACACTGAAGCTTTCTTT.